This T cell receptor beta chain was found in a study of shared clonotypes between healthy human individuals. J was trimmed by 6 bases and V by 3 bases; bases with no gene match: 11. The CDR3 runs 16 residues. Germline CDR1 is MNHNS and CDR2 is SASEGT. On this clone itself: Its antigen is still unknown.

Findings and limits, study-wide: Shared clonotypes across all four donors exceeded non-shared ones in generation probability.

Profiled with immunoSEQ multiplex PCR; TCRdb holds only in-frame clones, not every one. The sample includes about 580,000 clones, about 98% of them seen just once. Naive CD8 cells comprised CD45RO-negative, CCR7-positively selected cells, excluding terminally differentiated effector memory CD45RA+ cells. The specimen sequenced was naive CD8+ T cells sorted from blood. The chain carries TRBV6-1 and TRBJ2-3, with 8 bases identical to TRBD1. The TCR was taken from a man aged 25-45 years in good health. CDR3: CASSEWGQGAPDTQYF. In nucleotides, the CDR3 is TGTGCCAGCAGTGAGTGGGGGCAGGGGGCGCCGGATACGCAGTATTTT.